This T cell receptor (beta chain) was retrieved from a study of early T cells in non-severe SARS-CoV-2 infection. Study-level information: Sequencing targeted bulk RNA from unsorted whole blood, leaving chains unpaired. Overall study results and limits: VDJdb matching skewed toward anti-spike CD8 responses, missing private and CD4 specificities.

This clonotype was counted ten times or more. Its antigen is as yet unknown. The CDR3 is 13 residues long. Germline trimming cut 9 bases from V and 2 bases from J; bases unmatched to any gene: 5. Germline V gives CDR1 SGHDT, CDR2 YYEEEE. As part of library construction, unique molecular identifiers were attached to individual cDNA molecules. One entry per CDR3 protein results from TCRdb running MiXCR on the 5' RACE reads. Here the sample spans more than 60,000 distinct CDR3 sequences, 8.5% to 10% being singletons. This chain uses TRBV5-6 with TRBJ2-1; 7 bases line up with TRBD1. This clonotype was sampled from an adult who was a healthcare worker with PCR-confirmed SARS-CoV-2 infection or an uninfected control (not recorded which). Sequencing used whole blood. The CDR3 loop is CATPGQAYNEQFF. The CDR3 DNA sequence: TGTGCCACCCCCGGACAGGCCTACAATGAGCAGTTCTTC. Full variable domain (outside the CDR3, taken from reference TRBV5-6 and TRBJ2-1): DAGVTQSPTHLIKTRGQQVTLRCSPKSGHDTVSWYQQALGQGPQFIFQYYEEEERQRGNFPDRFSGHQFPNYSSELNVNALLLGDSALYLCATPGQAYNEQFFGPGTRLTVL.